This T cell receptor (beta chain) stems from a study of lymphopenia after photon versus proton radiotherapy. The study's findings and limits: Under photons, naive T cells and diversity fell while effector/memory populations rose. After lymphocyte nadir, photon-treated repertoires showed oligoclonal expansion, especially CD8+ Temra.

Regarding this clone: What it binds is not known.

CDR1 is SGHRS, CDR2 YFSETQ, per germline. With V trimmed by 6 bases and J by 4 bases, 8 bases remained unmatched. The CDR3 is 14 amino acids. Profiling relied on immunoSEQ multiplex PCR, and the TCRdb table lists in-frame clones only, not all of them. This table holds some 40,000 clones, around nine tenths found once. The clonotype originates from a man between 60 and 75 years old with cholangiocarcinoma. The V and J genes are TRBV5-1 and TRBJ1-1; 8 positions match TRBD1. This specimen consisted of peripheral blood, obtained from a patient treated with photon-based radiotherapy. The DNA of the CDR3 is TGCGCCAGCATCGAACAGGGGGAGGGCACTGAAGCTTTCTTT. Encoded protein: CASIEQGEGTEAFF.